Listed here is a single TCR beta chain. The data originate from a study of shared T cell receptors in the human thymus. Profiled with immunoSEQ multiplex PCR; TCRdb holds only in-frame clones, not every one. The profile shows hundreds of thousands of clones, around 87% of them singletons. CDR3 length: 20 amino acids. Losses at the gene ends were 1 base for V and 2 bases for J; bases not matched to a gene: 12. Per germline, CDR1 LGHNA and CDR2 YNFKEQ. This same sample was also part of a study on human thymus T cells. In that study: From resections taken during corrective heart surgery, the thymus tissue was obtained.

The chain has TRBV4-2 and TRBJ2-7; 15 bases are a match to TRBD2. The sample taken for sequencing was thymocytes. The sequence came from a boy younger than two with a congenital heart defect. The CDR3 protein is CASSQGGTSGGHQPPYEQYF. Here the CDR3 DNA reads TGTGCCAGCAGCCAAGGGGGGACTAGCGGGGGGCATCAACCCCCCTACGAGCAGTACTTC.